What follows are 25 T cell receptor beta chains derived from one specimen sequenced in a study of T cells in Graves' hyperthyroidism and ophthalmopathy (dated by TCRdb to the late 2010s). The library was obtained by multiplex PCR. Sequencing took place on an Illumina HiSeq 2000. TCR beta CDR3 regions were amplified from RNA transcripts. The TCR CDR3 was subjected to a first round of RT-PCR using the HTBI primer set and the Qiagen OneStep RT-PCR kit. TCRdb ran its own pipeline on the public reads, namely fastp trimming at Q25 and MiXCR clone calling, and kept in-frame beta chains. CDR3 protein duplicates are merged, each entry listing the most common genes and DNA. Here the sample has hundreds of thousands of distinct CDR3 sequences; 15% to 20% occur a single time. The top ten clones comprise approximately 57% of the sample. Specimen: blood. These receptors were taken from a woman in her sixties or seventies with Graves' ophthalmopathy.

There are many counts of this clonotype. The chain has TRBV7-2 and TRBJ2-1, with TRBD2 identical over 11 bases. The CDR3 sequence is 14 residues long. The germline V gene encodes CDR1 SGHTA and CDR2 FQGNSA. V was pared by 6 bases and J by 8 bases, with 6 bases of the junction left unmatched. The CDR3 here is CASSIVAGGHEQFF. CDR3 sequence (DNA): TGTGCCAGCAGTATTGTAGCGGGAGGGCATGAGCAGTTCTTC. Complete variable domain (other parts from reference TRBV7-2 and TRBJ2-1): GAGVSQSPSNKVTEKGKDVELRCDPISGHTALYWYRQSLGQGLEFLIYFQGNSAPDKSGLPSDRFSAERTGGSVSTLTIQRTQQEDSAVYLCASSIVAGGHEQFFGPGTRLTVL.

For this clonotype: A read error is likely here: a far larger clone is one base away. The V call is TRBV12-3 or TRBV12-4, the J call TRBJ1-2; D possibly corresponds to TRBD1 (5 bases). The CDR3 extends over 12 amino acids. The CDR3: CTSRSGSYGYTF. The CDR3 DNA reads TGTACCAGCAGATCAGGGTCCTATGGCTACACCTTC.

This clonotype appeared many times. The V and J genes are TRBV27 and TRBJ2-2; D not certain. The CDR3 is made up of 13 amino acids. Germline V gene data show CDR1 as MNHEY and CDR2 as SMNVEV (reference sequence). Trimming stripped 3 bases from V and 6 bases from J, with 8 bases between. The CDR3 protein is CASSLQIAGELFF. The CDR3, as DNA: TGTGCCAGCAGTTTGCAGATAGCCGGGGAGCTGTTTTTT.

In its sample, this clonotype was seen many times. This chain uses TRBV30 with TRBJ2-7, with TRBD1 matching 8 bases. V shed 7 bases, J shed 2 bases, and the junction held 10 bases outside the gene matches. This CDR3 spans 14 amino acids. Germline V lookup: CDR1 GTSNPN, CDR2 SVGIG (reference sequence). CDR3 nucleotides: TGTGCCTCTATCGACAGGGGAGCGACCTACGAGCAGTACTTC. This codes for CASIDRGATYEQYF.

The chain links TRBV12-3 or TRBV12-4 to TRBJ2-7; perhaps TRBD2 as D (6 bases). This CDR3 has 14 amino acids. The V end was cut by 7 bases, the J end by 3 bases, with 16 bases between. The CDR3: CASTPNLGGYEQYF. CDR3 sequence (DNA): TGTGCCAGCACCCCAAATCTCGGGGGCTACGAGCAGTACTTC.

The sample holds many counts of this clonotype. The chain recombines TRBV20-1 with TRBJ1-4; the D gene is possibly TRBD1 (5 bases). The CDR3 is 14 amino acids. The germline V gene has CDR1 DFQATT and CDR2 SNEGSKA (reference sequence). Trimming removed 0 bases at V and 8 bases at J, with 13 bases between. The DNA of the CDR3 is TGCAGTGCTAGAGAGCAGGGCGCGAGGGAAAAACTGTTTTTT. Translation gives CSAREQGAREKLFF.

This clonotype was detected many times. The chain joins TRBV18 to TRBJ2-7; maybe TRBD1 (5 bases). Per germline, CDR1 KGHSH and CDR2 LQKENI. This CDR3 region has 13 residues. The germline V and J ends were trimmed by 4 bases and 4 bases, with 11 bases remaining between them. CDR3 bases: TGTGCCAGCTCACTTTCACAGGCTTACGAGCAGTACTTC. Translated: CASSLSQAYEQYF. Variable domain in full (rest from reference TRBV18 and TRBJ2-7): NAGVMQNPRHLVRRRGQEARLRCSPMKGHSHVYWYRQLPEEGLKFMVYLQKENIIDESGMPKERFSAEFPKEGPSILRIQQVVRGDSAAYFCASSLSQAYEQYFGPGTRLTVT.

The rearrangement links TRBV20-1 to TRBJ2-7; possible D gene TRBD2, 6 bases. CDR3 size: 12 residues. Germline CDR1 reads DFQATT; CDR2 reads SNEGSKA (reference sequence). Trimming left V 6 bases short and J 2 bases short, with 11 bases between. The CDR3 sequence: CSALGGPYEQYF. CDR3 bases: TGCAGTGCACTCGGGGGTCCCTACGAGCAGTACTTC.

The V and J genes are TRBV5-1 and TRBJ1-5; D might be TRBD1 (5 bases). The length of the CDR3 is 14 residues. The germline CDR1 and CDR2 sequences are SGHRS and YFSETQ. V lost 0 bases and J lost 4, with 8 bases in between. Here the CDR3 DNA reads TGCGCCAGCAGCTTGGGGGACCCTAATCAGCCCCAGCATTTT. Translated, it gives CASSLGDPNQPQHF.

This chain links TRBV28 with TRBJ2-5; 7 nucleotides agree with TRBD1. Per germline, CDR1 MDHEN and CDR2 SYDVKM. The CDR3 runs to 15 residues. After removal of 6 bases from V and 2 bases from J, the junction contained 9 bases not matched to a gene. The CDR3 here is CASRPIRDRQETQYF. The CDR3 DNA sequence: TGTGCCAGCAGGCCCATCCGGGACAGACAAGAGACCCAGTACTTC.

The rearrangement uses TRBV19 and TRBJ1-5, with D hard to call. Germline V gives CDR1 LNHDA, CDR2 SQIVND (reference sequence). The CDR3 runs 14 residues. V was pared by 1 base and J by 2 bases, with 6 bases between. CDR3 nucleotide sequence: TGTGCCAGTAGTATAGGGCTGCGCAATCAGCCCCAGCATTTT. Amino acids: CASSIGLRNQPQHF.

This clonotype was picked up many times. V and J are TRBV19 and TRBJ2-6; D remains unclear. Germline CDR1 reads LNHDA; CDR2 reads SQIVND (reference sequence). The V and J ends lost 5 bases and 0 bases respectively, with 11 bases between them. CDR3 length: 16 amino acids. The CDR3 loop is CASSGARNSGANVLTF. The CDR3 DNA reads as TGTGCCAGTAGTGGCGCACGGAACTCTGGGGCCAACGTCCTGACTTTC. Supplemented by reference TRBV19 and TRBJ2-6, the full variable domain reads DGGITQSPKYLFRKEGQNVTLSCEQNLNHDAMYWYRQDPGQGLRLIYYSQIVNDFQKGDIAEGYSVSREKKESFPLTVTSAQKNPTAFYLCASSGARNSGANVLTFGAGSRLTVL.

This clonotype was seen only once. This chain uses TRBV28 with TRBJ2-3; TRBD1 matches 9 bases. The CDR3 spans 14 residues. The V segment lost 5 bases and the J segment 3 bases; nucleotides outside the gene matches: 3. Germline CDR1 reads MDHEN; CDR2 reads SYDVKM. CDR3 amino acids: CASSTGQGTDTQYF. The DNA of the CDR3 is TGTGCCAGCAGTACCGGACAGGGGACAGATACGCAGTATTTT.

This clonotype was recorded many times. The chain employs TRBV4-2 and TRBJ2-1, with D perhaps TRBD2 (5 bases). Trimming pared 1 base from V and 9 bases from J, leaving 10 bases between. The CDR3 has 13 residues. Germline V CDR1 and CDR2: LGHNA, YNFKEQ. The CDR3, as DNA: TGTGCCAGCAGCCAAGGGAGTCGGGGTGAGCAGTTCTTC. This gives the protein CASSQGSRGEQFF.

This clonotype was counted many times. V is TRBV28 and J is TRBJ2-5, with D perhaps being TRBD1 or TRBD2 (5 bases each). Per the germline V gene, CDR1 is MDHEN and CDR2 is SYDVKM. This CDR3 is built from 12 residues. V lost 3 bases, J lost 9 bases, and 11 bases lay in between. The CDR3 spells CASSLGVASQYF. CDR3 DNA sequence: TGTGCCAGCAGTTTGGGGGTTGCGTCCCAGTACTTC.

This clonotype has ten or more counts. The J gene is TRBJ1-6, the V gene TRBV11-2; no reliable D call. This CDR3 has 13 amino acids. The germline CDR1 and CDR2 sequences are SGHAT and FQNNGV. The V gene lost 3 bases and the J gene lost 10 bases, with 10 bases spanning the gap. The CDR3 DNA is TGTGCCAGCAGCTTTGGAGGTCGATCACCCCTCCACTTT. Protein: CASSFGGRSPLHF.

The chain is built from TRBV4-2 and TRBJ1-1; a weak D match, TRBD1 (5 bases). V was trimmed by 0 bases and J by 11 bases, leaving 13 bases between them. CDR1 LGHNA and CDR2 YNFKEQ come from the germline V gene. The CDR3 contains 13 residues. Written as DNA, the CDR3 is TGTGCCAGCAGCCAAGATAATTCGGGACTCGCTTTCTTT. Protein: CASSQDNSGLAFF.

The chain uses TRBV2 and TRBJ2-7, with D unclear. The V and J ends lost 5 bases and 0 bases respectively, with 14 bases between them. The CDR3 consists of 15 residues. Looked up from germline, CDR1 is SNHLY and CDR2 is FYNNEI. CDR3 amino acids: CASSLFPSSSYEQYF. The CDR3 DNA reads TGTGCCAGCAGTTTGTTTCCCTCGAGCTCCTACGAGCAGTACTTC.

The chain carries TRBV12-3 or TRBV12-4 and TRBJ1-1, with D possibly matching TRBD1 (5 bases). V lost 6 bases to trimming and J lost 5 bases, with 13 bases between them. The CDR3 covers 13 residues. This CDR3 reads CASSPARGTEAFF. CDR3 in DNA: TGTGCCAGCAGCCCGGCCCGGGGGACTGAAGCTTTCTTT.

This clonotype was detected many times. This rearrangement joins TRBV6-2 or TRBV6-3 to TRBJ1-2; 7 bases match TRBD1. The CDR3 consists of 14 residues. The V gene end was trimmed by 0 bases and the J gene end by 6 bases; junction bases not matched to a gene: 4. Germline V gives CDR1 MNHEY, CDR2 SVGEGT. The CDR3 loop is CASSYSTGLDGYTF. CDR3 nucleotides: TGTGCCAGCAGTTACTCGACAGGGTTGGATGGCTACACCTTC.

This clonotype was found a few times. This chain connects TRBV6-1 to TRBJ1-2, with 9 bases that match TRBD1. V lost 5 bases and J lost 5; bases outside the gene matches: 6. Germline CDR1 reads MNHNS; CDR2 reads SASEGT. The CDR3 contains 14 residues. CDR3 coding DNA: TGTGCCAGCAGTAACCGGGACAGGGTTTATGGCTACACCTTC. Residues: CASSNRDRVYGYTF.

This clonotype showed up just a few times. The chain combines TRBV11-3 with TRBJ2-1, with 7 nucleotides matching TRBD1. Per germline, CDR1 SGHNT and CDR2 YENEEA. This CDR3 has 18 amino acids. V lost 4 bases and J lost 0; bases outside the gene matches: 12. The CDR3 is CASSSKGQVGSSYNEQFF. DNA of the CDR3: TGTGCCAGCAGCTCTAAAGGACAGGTGGGGTCCTCCTACAATGAGCAGTTCTTC.

There are many counts of this clonotype. The chain is built from TRBV7-2 and TRBJ1-1; D ambiguous. Between the trimmed V and J ends, which lost 4 bases and 2 bases, there was a span of 11 bases. The V gene's germline CDR1 is SGHTA and CDR2 FQGNSA. CDR3 length equals 14 residues. In DNA, the CDR3 is TGTGCCAGCAGCTCCCGTCCCTATAACACTGAAGCTTTCTTT. Encoded protein: CASSSRPYNTEAFF.

The genes are TRBV15 and TRBJ2-3; possibly TRBD2 for D (6 bases). The CDR3 length is 14 residues. Trimming removed 5 bases at V and 4 bases at J, with 13 bases between. CDR1 is LNHNV, CDR2 YYDKDF, per germline (reference sequence). The CDR3 sequence: CATSLRLGPDTQYF. The CDR3 nucleotides read TGTGCCACCAGCTTGCGACTAGGCCCAGATACGCAGTATTTT.

V gene TRBV6-1 combines with J gene TRBJ1-5, with 7 bases that match TRBD1. CDR3 length: 15 amino acids. From germline, CDR1 is MNHNS and CDR2 SASEGT. V shed 4 bases, J shed 4 bases, and the junction held 7 bases outside the gene matches. The CDR3 DNA reads as TGTGCCAGCAGTGCAGGAAGACAGGGAAATCAGCCCCAGCATTTT. The encoded protein is CASSAGRQGNQPQHF.